These T cell receptor beta chains were read from a single sample in a study of shared clonotypes between healthy human individuals. Assay: immunoSEQ multiplex PCR; the TCRdb copy retains only in-frame clones and omits some. The table includes 2 million to 2.5 million clones, approximately 95% detected once. Sequencing used naive CD4+ T cells from PBMCs. The source is a man aged 18 to 30 in good health. Some clones in this sample may be carry-over from other donors' samples. Both conserved end residues are part of each CDR3.

V gene	J gene	CDR3 protein
TRBV5-4	TRBJ1-3	CASSLNPQAGNTIYF
TRBV11-3	TRBJ1-1	CASSPGQGVTEAFF
TRBV14	TRBJ2-1	CASSQNRGGRAGDEQFF
TRBV5-1	TRBJ2-7	CASSFLQGGHSYEQYF
TRBV27	TRBJ1-3	CASSLTGSGNTIYF
TRBV19	TRBJ1-1	CASSPGPNTEAFF
TRBV7-3	TRBJ2-1	CASSPRTSGAFGEQFF
TRBV28	TRBJ1-1	CASSSGVMDTEAFF
TRBV30	TRBJ2-1	CARSTSGSYNEQFF
TRBV28	TRBJ2-6	CASSYGANVLTF
TRBV11-2	TRBJ1-1	CASSIFQNTEAFF
TRBV25-1	TRBJ1-1	CASSEYTGNTEAFF
TRBV28	TRBJ1-2	CASSLRGSGYTF
TRBV28	TRBJ2-3	CASSFRGGPASTDTQYF
TRBV6-1	TRBJ2-1	CASSEARGTSGRSLRFF
TRBV5-1	TRBJ2-1	CASSLSGPPYNEQFF
TRBV29-1	TRBJ2-2	CSVSHRGNTGELFF
TRBV18	TRBJ1-5	CASSSQGGSNQPQHF
TRBV7-9	TRBJ1-2	CASSLNLGVDGYTF
TRBV13	TRBJ2-7	CASSKTGGLWHGQYF
TRBV5-1	TRBJ2-3	CASSSRRTSGYTDTQYF
TRBV5-1	TRBJ2-2	CASSLMAFTGELFF
TRBV4-2	TRBJ2-5	CASSQDRDRQETQYF
TRBV7-9	TRBJ2-1	CASSETWNYNEQFF
TRBV4-3	TRBJ2-2	CASSQVPQGAYTGELFF
TRBV2	TRBJ1-2	CASSKDLYGYTF
TRBV5-6	TRBJ1-1	CASSFNVEAFF
TRBV30	TRBJ2-4	CAWGQGARTQNIQYF
TRBV6-1	TRBJ2-7	CASSANEYEQYF
TRBV6-5	TRBJ2-1	CASTQAGRYNEQFF
TRBV9	TRBJ2-2	CASSPRTGRNTGELFF
TRBV6-6	TRBJ1-1	CASRLNTEAFF
TRBV11-2	TRBJ2-7	CASSRRTGGMAYEQYF
TRBV30	TRBJ2-7	CAWSPGGTSYEQYF
TRBV6-6	TRBJ1-4	CASRYTGGGEKLFF
TRBV19	TRBJ2-3	CASSIRGGTQYF
TRBV27	TRBJ2-7	CASSLFPLPGSAYEQYF
TRBV5-4	TRBJ2-1	CASSLGQGNNEQFF
TRBV11-1	TRBJ2-1	CASSFPGRPYNEQFF
TRBV5-1	TRBJ2-7	CASSPDGGTRSYEQYF
TRBV7-9	TRBJ2-7	CASSLGTGRHEQYF
TRBV7-2	TRBJ2-1	CASSRQGARNEQFF
TRBV7-9	TRBJ2-1	CASSLPAGFRSEQFF
TRBV4-1	TRBJ2-7	CASSRVRTGGVEQYF
TRBV10-3	TRBJ1-2	CAISGRGDGYTF
TRBV5-4	TRBJ2-3	CASSPDLITDTQYF
TRBV9	TRBJ1-3	CASSSQHGTGAGNTIYF
TRBV6-1	TRBJ1-4	CASSEGTGVEKLFF
TRBV27	TRBJ2-7	CASSFKSVSYEQYF
TRBV28	TRBJ1-1	CASRPTVQGNTEAFF
TRBV2	TRBJ2-5	CASSEGGETQYF
TRBV6-5	TRBJ1-5	CASSYSRVNQPQHF
TRBV5-1	TRBJ2-1	CASSLRTTYNEQFF
TRBV5-1	TRBJ2-5	CASSVTGLQETQYF
TRBV18	TRBJ2-3	CASSPGTSGGGDTQYF
TRBV29-1	TRBJ2-5	CSVEESPGYETQYF
TRBV27	TRBJ1-1	CARSLRGRNPTEAFF
TRBV11-1	TRBJ2-5	CASSTDRDVETQYF
TRBV5-1	TRBJ1-2	CASSLEGVNYGYTF